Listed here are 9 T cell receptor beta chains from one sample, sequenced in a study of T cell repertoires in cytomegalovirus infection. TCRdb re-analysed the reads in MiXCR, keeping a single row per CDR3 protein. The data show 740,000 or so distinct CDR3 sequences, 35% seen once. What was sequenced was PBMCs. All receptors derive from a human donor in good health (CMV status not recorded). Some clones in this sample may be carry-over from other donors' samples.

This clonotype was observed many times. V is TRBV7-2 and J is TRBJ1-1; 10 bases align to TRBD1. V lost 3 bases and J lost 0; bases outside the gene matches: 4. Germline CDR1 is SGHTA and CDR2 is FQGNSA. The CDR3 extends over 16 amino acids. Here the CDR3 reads CASSLGTGVLNTEAFF. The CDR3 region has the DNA TGTGCCAGCAGCTTGGGGACAGGGGTTCTGAACACTGAAGCTTTCTTT.

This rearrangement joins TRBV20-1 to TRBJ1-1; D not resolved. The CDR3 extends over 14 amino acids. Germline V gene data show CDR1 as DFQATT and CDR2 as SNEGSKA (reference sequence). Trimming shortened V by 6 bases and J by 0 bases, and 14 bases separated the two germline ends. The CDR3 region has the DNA TGCAGTGCCAGACTGGGCATCATGAACACTGAAGCTTTCTTT. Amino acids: CSARLGIMNTEAFF.

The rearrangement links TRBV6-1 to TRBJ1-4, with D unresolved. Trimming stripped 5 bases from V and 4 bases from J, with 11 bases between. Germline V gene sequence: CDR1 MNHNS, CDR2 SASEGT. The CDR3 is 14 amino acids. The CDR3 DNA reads TGTGCCAGCAGTCGGGCCGTGAGTAATGAAAAACTGTTTTTT. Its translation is CASSRAVSNEKLFF.

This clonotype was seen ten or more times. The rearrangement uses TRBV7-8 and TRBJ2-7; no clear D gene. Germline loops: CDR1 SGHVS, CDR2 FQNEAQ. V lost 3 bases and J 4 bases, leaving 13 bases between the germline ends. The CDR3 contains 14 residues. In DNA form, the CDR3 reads TGTGCCAGCAGCTTCTCCTCCCCCAGGTACGAGCAGTACTTC. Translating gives CASSFSSPRYEQYF.

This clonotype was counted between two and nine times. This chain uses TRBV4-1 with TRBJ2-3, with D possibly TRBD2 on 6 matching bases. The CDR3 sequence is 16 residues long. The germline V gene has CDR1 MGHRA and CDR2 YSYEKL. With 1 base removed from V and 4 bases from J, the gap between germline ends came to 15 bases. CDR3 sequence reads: CASSQVIGERADTQYF. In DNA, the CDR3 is TGCGCCAGCAGCCAAGTCATCGGGGAGCGGGCAGATACGCAGTATTTT.

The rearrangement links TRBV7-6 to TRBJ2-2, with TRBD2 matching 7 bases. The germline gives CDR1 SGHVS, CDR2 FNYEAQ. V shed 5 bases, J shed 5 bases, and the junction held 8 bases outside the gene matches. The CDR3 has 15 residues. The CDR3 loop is CASSVGSGPTGELFF. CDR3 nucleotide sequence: TGTGCCAGCAGCGTAGGTAGCGGGCCAACCGGGGAGCTGTTTTTT.

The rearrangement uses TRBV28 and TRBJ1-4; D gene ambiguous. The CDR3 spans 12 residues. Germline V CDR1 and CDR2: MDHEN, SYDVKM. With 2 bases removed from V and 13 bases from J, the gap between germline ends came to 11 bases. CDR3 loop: CASSLGRPLLFF. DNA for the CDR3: TGTGCCAGCAGTTTAGGACGGCCCTTACTGTTTTTT.

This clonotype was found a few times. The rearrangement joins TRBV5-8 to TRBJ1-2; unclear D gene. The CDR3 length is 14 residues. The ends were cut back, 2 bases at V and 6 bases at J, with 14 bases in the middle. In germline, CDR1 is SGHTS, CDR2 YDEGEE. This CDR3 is CASSFGGPKHGYTF. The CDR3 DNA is TGTGCCAGCAGCTTTGGTGGACCCAAGCATGGCTACACCTTC. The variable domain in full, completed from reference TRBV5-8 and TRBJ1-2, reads EAGVTQSPTHLIKTRGQQATLRCSPISGHTSVYWYQQALGLGLQFLLWYDEGEERNRGNFPPRFSGRQFPNYSSELNVNALELEDSALYLCASSFGGPKHGYTFGSGTRLTVV.

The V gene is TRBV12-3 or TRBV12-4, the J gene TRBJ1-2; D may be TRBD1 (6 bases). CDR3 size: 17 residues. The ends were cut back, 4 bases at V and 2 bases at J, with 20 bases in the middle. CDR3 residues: CASSSVVGGGQNYGYTF. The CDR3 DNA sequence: TGTGCCAGCAGTTCGGTTGTTGGGGGGGGCCAAAACTATGGCTACACCTTC.